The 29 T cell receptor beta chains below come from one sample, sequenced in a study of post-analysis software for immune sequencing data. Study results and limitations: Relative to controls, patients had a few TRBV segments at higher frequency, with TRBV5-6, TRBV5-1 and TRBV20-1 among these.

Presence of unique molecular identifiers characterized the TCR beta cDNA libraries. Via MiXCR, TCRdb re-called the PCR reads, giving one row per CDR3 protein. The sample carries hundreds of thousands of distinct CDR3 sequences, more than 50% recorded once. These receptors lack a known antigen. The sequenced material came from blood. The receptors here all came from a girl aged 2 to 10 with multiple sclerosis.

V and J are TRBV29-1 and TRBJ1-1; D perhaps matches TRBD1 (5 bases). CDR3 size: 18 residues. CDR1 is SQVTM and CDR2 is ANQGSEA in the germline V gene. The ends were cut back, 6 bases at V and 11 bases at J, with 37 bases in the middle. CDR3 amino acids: CSVPPWGPSGFWSPEAFF. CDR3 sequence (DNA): TGCAGCGTCCCCCCATGGGGCCCCTCAGGGTTTTGGTCACCCGAGGCTTTCTTT.

The CDR3 is CASSWRTGGNEQFF. CDR3 in DNA: TGTGCCAGCAGCTGGAGGACAGGGGGGAATGAGCAGTTCTTC. The chain couples TRBV5-6 to TRBJ2-1, with 10 bases matching TRBD1. Germline values: CDR1 SGHDT, CDR2 YYEEEE. The CDR3 sequence is 14 residues long. The ends lost 3 bases at V and 7 bases at J; junction bases unmatched: 4.

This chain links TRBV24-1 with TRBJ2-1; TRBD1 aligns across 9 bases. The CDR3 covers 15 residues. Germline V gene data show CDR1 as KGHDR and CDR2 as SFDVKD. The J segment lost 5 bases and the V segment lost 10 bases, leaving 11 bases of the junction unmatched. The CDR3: CATESRDRANNEQFF. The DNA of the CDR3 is TGTGCCACGGAATCCCGGGACAGGGCTAACAATGAGCAGTTCTTC.

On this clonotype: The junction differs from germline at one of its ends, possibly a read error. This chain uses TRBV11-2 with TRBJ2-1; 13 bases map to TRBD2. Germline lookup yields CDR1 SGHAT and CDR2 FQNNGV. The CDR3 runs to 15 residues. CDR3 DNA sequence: TGTGCCAGCAGCTCGACTAGCGGGGGGTACAATGAGCGGTTCTTC. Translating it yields CASSSTSGGYNERFF.

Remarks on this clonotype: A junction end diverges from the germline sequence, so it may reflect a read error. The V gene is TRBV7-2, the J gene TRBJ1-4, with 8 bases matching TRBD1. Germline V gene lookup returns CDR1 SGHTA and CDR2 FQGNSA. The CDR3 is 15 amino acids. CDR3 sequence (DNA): TGTGCCAGCAGCCAGGACAGGGTGACTAGTGAAAAACTGTTTTTT. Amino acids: CASSQDRVTSEKLFF.

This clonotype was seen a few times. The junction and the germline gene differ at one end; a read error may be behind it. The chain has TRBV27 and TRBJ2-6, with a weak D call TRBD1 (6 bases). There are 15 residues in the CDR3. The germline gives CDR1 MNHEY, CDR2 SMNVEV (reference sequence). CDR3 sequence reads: CASTLQGSGANVLTF. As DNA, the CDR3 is TGTGCCAGCACTTTACAGGGTTCCGGGGCCAACGTCCTGACTTTC.

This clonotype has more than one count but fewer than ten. The CDR3 reads CASSAGVAGSYNEQFF. CDR3 in DNA: TGCGCCAGCAGCGCCGGGGTGGCGGGGAGCTACAATGAGCAGTTCTTC. The chain couples TRBV5-1 to TRBJ2-1; tentative D call: TRBD2 (6 bases). Between the trimmed V and J ends, which lost 4 bases and 3 bases, there was a span of 17 bases. CDR3 length equals 16 residues. Germline lookup yields CDR1 SGHRS and CDR2 YFSETQ.

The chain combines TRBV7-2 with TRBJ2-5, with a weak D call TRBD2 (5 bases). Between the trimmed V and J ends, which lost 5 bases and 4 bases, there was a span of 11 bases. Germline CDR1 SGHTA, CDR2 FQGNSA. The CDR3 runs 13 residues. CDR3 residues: CASSVEARETQYF. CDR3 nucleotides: TGTGCCAGCAGCGTGGAGGCGAGAGAGACCCAGTACTTC. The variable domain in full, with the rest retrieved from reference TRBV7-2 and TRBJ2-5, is GAGVSQSPSNKVTEKGKDVELRCDPISGHTALYWYRQSLGQGLEFLIYFQGNSAPDKSGLPSDRFSAERTGGSVSTLTIQRTQQEDSAVYLCASSVEARETQYFGPGTRLLVL.

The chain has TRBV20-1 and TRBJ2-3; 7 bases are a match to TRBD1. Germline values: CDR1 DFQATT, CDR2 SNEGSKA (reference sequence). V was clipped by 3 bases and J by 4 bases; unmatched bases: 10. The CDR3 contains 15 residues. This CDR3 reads CSASRHRGSSDTQYF. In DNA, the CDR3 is TGCAGTGCTAGTAGACACAGGGGATCATCAGATACGCAGTATTTT.

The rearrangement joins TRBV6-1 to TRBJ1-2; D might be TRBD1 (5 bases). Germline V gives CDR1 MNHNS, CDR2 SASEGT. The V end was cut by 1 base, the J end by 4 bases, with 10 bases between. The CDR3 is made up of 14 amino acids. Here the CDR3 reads CASSEEGPPYGYTF. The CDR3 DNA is TGTGCCAGCAGTGAAGAGGGACCTCCCTATGGCTACACCTTC.

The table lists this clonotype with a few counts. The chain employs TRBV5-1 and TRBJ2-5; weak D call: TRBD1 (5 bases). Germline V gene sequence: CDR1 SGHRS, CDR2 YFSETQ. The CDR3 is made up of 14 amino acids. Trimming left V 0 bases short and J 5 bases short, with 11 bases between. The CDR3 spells CASSLGRAWETQYF. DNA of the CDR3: TGCGCCAGCAGCTTGGGCAGGGCGTGGGAGACCCAGTACTTC.

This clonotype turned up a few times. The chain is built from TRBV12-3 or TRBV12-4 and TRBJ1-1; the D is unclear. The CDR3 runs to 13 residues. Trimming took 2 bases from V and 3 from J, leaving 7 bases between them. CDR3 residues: CASSLREYTEAFF. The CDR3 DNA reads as TGTGCCAGCAGTTTACGGGAGTACACTGAAGCTTTCTTT.

CDR3 sequence (DNA): TGTGCCAGCAGCTTAGCGGGTCGGGGGCAGACTGAAGCTTTCTTT. It translates to CASSLAGRGQTEAFF. The V and J genes are TRBV7-2 and TRBJ1-1, with a weak D call TRBD1 (6 bases). This CDR3 contains 15 residues. V lost 0 bases, J lost 5 bases, and 13 bases lay in between. Germline loops: CDR1 SGHTA, CDR2 FQGNSA.

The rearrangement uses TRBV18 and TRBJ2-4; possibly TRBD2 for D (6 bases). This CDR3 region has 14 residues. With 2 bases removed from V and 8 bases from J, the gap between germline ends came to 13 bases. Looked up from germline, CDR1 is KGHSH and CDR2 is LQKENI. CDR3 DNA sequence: TGTGCCAGCTCACCAGGAGGGCGCGGGGACATTCAGTACTTC. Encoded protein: CASSPGGRGDIQYF.

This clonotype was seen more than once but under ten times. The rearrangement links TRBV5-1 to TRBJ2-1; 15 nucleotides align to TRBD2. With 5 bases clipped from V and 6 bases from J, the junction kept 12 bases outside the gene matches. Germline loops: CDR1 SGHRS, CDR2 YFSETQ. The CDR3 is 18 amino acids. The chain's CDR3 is CASRLGLAGGPVSNEQFF. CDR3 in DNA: TGCGCCAGCAGACTTGGACTAGCGGGGGGGCCTGTCTCCAATGAGCAGTTCTTC.

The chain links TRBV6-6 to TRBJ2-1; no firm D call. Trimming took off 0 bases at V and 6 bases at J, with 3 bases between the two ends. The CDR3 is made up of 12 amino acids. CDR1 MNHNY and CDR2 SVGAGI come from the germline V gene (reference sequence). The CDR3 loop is CASSYSINEQFF. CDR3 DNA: TGTGCCAGCAGTTACTCGATCAATGAGCAGTTCTTC.

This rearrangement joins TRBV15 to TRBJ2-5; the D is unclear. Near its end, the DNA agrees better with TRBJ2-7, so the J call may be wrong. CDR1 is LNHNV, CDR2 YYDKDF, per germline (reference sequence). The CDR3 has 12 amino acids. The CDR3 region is CATSRAPGEQYF. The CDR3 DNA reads TGTGCCACCAGCAGAGCCCCCGGCGAGCAGTACTTC.

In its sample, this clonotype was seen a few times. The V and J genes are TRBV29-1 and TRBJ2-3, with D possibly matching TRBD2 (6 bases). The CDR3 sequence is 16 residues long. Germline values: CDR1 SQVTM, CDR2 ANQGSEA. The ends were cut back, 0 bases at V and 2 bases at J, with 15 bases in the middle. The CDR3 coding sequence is TGCAGCGTTGAAGATCGGGGTAGGAGGGCCACAGATACGCAGTATTTT. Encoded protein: CSVEDRGRRATDTQYF.

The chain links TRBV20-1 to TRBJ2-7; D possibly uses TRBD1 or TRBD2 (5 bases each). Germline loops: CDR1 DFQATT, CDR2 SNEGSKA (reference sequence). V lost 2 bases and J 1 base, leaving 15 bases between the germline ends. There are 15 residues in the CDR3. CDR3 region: CSARRPGTKSYEQYF. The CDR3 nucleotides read TGCAGTGCTAGACGTCCCGGGACGAAGTCCTACGAGCAGTACTTC.

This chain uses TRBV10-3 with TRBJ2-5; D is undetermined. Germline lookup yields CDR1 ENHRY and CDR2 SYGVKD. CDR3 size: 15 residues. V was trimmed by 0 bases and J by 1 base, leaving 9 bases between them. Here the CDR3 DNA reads TGTGCCATCAGTGAGTCGATGGACGCCCAAGAGACCCAGTACTTC. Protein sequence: CAISESMDAQETQYF.

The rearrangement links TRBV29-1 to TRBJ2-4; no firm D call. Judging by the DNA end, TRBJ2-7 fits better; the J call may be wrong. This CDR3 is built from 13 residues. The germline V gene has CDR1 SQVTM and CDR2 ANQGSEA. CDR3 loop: CSVIGLETYEQYF. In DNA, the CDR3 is TGCAGCGTTATTGGGCTAGAAACCTACGAGCAGTACTTC.

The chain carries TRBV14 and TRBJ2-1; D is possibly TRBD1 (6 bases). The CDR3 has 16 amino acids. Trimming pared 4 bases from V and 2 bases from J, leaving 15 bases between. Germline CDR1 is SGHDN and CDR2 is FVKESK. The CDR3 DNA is TGTGCCAGCAGCCGTTACAGGGAATCGACCTACAATGAGCAGTTCTTC. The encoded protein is CASSRYRESTYNEQFF.

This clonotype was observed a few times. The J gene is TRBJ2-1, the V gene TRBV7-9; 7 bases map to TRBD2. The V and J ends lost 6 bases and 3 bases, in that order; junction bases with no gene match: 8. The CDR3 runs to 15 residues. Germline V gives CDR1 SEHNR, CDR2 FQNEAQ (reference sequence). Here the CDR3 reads CASSPSGGDYNEQFF. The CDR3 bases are TGTGCCAGCAGTCCTAGCGGTGGGGACTACAATGAGCAGTTCTTC.

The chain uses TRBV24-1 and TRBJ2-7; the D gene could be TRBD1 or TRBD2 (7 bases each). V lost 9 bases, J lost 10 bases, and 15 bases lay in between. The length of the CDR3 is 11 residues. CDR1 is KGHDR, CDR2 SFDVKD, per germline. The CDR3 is CATEGGGAQYF. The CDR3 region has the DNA TGTGCCACCGAGGGAGGGGGCGCCCAGTACTTC.

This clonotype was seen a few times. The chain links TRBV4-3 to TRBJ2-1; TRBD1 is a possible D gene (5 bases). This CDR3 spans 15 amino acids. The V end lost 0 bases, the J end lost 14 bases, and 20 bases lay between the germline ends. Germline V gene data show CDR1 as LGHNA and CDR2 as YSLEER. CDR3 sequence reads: CASSQDLGGGARKFF. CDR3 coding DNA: TGCGCCAGCAGCCAAGATCTGGGCGGTGGGGCTCGCAAGTTCTTC.

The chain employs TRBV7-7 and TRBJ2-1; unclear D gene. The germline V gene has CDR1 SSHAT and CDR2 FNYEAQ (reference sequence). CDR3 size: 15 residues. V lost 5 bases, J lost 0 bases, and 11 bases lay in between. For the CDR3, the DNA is TGTGCCAGCAGCCGAACAGTGAACTCCTACAATGAGCAGTTCTTC. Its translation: CASSRTVNSYNEQFF.

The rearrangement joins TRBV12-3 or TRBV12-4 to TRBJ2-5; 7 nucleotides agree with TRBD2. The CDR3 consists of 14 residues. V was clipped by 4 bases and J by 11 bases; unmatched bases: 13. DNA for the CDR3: TGTGCCAGCAGTTCTTCCCGGGACTACAATGAGCAGTACTTC. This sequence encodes CASSSSRDYNEQYF.

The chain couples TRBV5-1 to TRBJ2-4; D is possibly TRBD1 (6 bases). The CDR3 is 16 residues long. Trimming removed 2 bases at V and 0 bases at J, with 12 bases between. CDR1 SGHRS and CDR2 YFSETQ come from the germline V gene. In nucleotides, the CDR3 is TGCGCCAGCAGCTTCGGGGACACTCTAGCCAAAAACATTCAGTACTTC. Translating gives CASSFGDTLAKNIQYF.

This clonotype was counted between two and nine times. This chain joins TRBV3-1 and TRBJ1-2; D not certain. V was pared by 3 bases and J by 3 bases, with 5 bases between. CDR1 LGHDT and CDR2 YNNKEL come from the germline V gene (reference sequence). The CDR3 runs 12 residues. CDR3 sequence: CASSHRDYGYTF. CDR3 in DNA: TGTGCCAGCAGCCACCGGGACTATGGCTACACCTTC.